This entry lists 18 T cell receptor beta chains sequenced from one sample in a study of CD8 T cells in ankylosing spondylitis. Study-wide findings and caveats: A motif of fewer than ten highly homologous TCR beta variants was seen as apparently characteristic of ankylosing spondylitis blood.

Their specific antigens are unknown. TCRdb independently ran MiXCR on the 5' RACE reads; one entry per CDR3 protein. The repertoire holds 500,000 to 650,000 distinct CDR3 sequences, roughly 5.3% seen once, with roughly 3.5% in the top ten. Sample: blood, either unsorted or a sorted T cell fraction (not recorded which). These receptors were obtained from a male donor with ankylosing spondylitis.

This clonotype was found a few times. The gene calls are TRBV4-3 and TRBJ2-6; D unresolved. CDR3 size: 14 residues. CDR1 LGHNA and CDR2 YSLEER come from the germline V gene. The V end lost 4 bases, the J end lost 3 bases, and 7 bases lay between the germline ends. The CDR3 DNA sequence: TGCGCCAGCAGCCCCTCCCTTGGGGCCAACGTCCTGACTTTC. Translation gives CASSPSLGANVLTF.

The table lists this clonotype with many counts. CDR3 sequence: CASSREGHGYTF. In nucleotides, the CDR3 is TGTGCCAGCTCCCGGGAGGGCCATGGCTACACCTTC. This chain joins TRBV12-3 or TRBV12-4 and TRBJ1-2; D gene uncertain. The V end was cut by 8 bases, the J end by 6 bases, with 13 bases between. This CDR3 comprises 12 residues.

In DNA, the CDR3 is TGTGCCAGTGAAGACAGGGGGCGCGGTGAGCAGTTCTTC. It encodes CASEDRGRGEQFF. The chain couples TRBV7-9 to TRBJ2-1; 10 nucleotides line up with TRBD1. CDR3 length: 13 amino acids. The V gene's germline CDR1 is SEHNR and CDR2 FQNEAQ (reference sequence). The J segment lost 9 bases and the V segment lost 9 bases, leaving 8 bases of the junction unmatched.

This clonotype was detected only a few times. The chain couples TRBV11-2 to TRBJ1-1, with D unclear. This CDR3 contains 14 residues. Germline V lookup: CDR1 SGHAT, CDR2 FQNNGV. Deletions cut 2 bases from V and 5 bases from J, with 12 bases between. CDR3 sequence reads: CASSLNVDGTEAFF. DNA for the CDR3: TGTGCCAGCAGCTTAAACGTCGATGGAACTGAAGCTTTCTTT.

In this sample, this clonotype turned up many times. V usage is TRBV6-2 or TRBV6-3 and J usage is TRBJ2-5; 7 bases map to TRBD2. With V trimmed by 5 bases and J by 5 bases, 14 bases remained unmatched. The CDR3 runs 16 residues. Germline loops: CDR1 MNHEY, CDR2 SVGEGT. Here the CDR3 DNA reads TGTGCCAGCAGTCCCTCCCGTTGGGGGGGGAAGGAGACCCAGTACTTC. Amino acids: CASSPSRWGGKETQYF.

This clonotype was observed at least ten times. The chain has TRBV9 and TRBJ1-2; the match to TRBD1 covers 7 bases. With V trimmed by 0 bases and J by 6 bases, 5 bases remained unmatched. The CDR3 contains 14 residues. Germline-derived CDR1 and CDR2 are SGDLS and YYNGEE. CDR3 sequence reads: CASSVDGRGDGYTF. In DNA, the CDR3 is TGTGCCAGCAGCGTAGATGGCAGGGGGGATGGCTACACCTTC.

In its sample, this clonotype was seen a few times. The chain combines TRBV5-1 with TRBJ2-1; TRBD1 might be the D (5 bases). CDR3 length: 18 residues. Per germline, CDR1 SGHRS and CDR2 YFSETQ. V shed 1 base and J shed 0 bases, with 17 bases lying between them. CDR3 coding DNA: TGCGCCAGCAGCTTGCAAGGGGCCAGCCTCAGCTCCTACAATGAGCAGTTCTTC. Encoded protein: CASSLQGASLSSYNEQFF.

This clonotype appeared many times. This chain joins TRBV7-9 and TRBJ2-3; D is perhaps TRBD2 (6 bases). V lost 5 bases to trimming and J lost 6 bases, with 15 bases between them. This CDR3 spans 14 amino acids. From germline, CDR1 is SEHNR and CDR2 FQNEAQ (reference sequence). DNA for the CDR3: TGTGCCAGCAGCCCGGGACTCCCCGTCGATACGCAGTATTTT. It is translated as CASSPGLPVDTQYF.

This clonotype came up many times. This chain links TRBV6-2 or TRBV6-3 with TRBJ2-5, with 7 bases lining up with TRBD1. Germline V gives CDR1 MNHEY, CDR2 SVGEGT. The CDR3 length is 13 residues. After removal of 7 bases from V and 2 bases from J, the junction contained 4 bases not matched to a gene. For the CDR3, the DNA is TGTGCCAGCACCCGGGACAGACAAGAGACCCAGTACTTC. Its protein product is CASTRDRQETQYF.

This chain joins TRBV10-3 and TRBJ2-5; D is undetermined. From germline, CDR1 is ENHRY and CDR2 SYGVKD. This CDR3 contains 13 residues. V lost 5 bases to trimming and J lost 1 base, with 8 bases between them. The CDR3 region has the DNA TGTGCCATCAGTTCGTTTCCCCAAGAGACCCAGTACTTC. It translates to CAISSFPQETQYF.

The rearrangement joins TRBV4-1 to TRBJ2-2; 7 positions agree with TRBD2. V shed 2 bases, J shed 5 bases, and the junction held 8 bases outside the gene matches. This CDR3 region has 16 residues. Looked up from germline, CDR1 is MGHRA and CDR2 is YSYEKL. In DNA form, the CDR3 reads TGCGCCAGCAGCCAAATAGCGGGCCCTGGGACCGGGGAGCTGTTTTTT. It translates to CASSQIAGPGTGELFF.

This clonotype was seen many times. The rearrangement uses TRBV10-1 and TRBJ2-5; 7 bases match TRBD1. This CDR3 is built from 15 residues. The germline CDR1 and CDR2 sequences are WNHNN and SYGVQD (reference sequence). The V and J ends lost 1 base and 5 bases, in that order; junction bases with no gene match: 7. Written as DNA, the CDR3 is TGCGCCAGCAGTGAGTTGGGACAGACCAGGGAGACCCAGTACTTC. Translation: CASSELGQTRETQYF.

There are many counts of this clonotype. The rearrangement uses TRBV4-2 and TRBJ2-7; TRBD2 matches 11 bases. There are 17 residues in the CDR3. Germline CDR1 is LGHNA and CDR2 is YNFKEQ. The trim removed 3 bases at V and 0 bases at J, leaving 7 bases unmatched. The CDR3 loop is CASSHADGTSGSYEQYF. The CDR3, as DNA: TGTGCCAGCAGCCATGCGGACGGGACTAGCGGCTCCTACGAGCAGTACTTC.

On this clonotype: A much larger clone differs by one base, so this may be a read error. The CDR3 DNA reads as TGTGCCAGCAGCACAACGGGGGGGGCATGTACAGATACGCAGTATTTT. It codes for CASSTTGGACTDTQYF. The genes are TRBV21-1 and TRBJ2-3; the table calls TRBD1, which could not be checked here. TRBV21-1 constitutes a pseudogene. The CDR3 contains 16 residues.

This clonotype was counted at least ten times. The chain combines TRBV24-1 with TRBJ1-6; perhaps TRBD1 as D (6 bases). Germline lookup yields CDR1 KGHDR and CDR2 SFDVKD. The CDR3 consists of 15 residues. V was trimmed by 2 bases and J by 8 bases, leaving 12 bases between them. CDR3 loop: CATSDSRQAYSPLHF. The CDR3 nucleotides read TGTGCCACCAGTGATTCGAGACAGGCCTATTCACCCCTCCACTTT.

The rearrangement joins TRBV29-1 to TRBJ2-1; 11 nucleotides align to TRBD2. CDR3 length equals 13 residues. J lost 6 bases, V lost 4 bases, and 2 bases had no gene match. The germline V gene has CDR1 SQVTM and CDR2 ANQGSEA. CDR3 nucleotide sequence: TGCAGCGTTGTAACTAGCGGGGGCAATGAGCAGTTCTTC. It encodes CSVVTSGGNEQFF.

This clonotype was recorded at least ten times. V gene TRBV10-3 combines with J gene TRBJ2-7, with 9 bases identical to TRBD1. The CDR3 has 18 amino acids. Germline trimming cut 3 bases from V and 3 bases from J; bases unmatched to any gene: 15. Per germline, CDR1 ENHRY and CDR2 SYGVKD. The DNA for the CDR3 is TGTGCCATCAGTGACTCCGGGACAGGGCGCCTACGAAACTACGAGCAGTACTTC. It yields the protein CAISDSGTGRLRNYEQYF.

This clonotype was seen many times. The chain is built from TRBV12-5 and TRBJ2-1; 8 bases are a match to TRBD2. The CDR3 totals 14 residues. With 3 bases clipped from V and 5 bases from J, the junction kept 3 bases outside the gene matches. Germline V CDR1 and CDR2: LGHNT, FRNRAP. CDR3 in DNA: TGTGCTAGTGGTTTAGGAGCGGGGGACAATGAGCAGTTCTTC. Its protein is CASGLGAGDNEQFF.